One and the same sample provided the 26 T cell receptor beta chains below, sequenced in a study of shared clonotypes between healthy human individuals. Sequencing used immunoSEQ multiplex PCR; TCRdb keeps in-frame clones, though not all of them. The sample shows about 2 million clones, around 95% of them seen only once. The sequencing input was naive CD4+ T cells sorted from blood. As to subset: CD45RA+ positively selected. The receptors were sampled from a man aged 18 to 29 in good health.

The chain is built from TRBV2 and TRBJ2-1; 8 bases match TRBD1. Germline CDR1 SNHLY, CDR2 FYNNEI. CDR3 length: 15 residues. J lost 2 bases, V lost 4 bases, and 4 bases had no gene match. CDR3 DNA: TGTGCCAGCAGTGGGTGGACAGGGACCTACAATGAGCAGTTCTTC. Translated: CASSGWTGTYNEQFF.

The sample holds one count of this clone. Here the CDR3 DNA reads TGCGCCAGCAGGGACGGGACAGGGTCCTACGAGCAGTACTTC. Translated: CASRDGTGSYEQYF. This chain links TRBV5-1 with TRBJ2-7; TRBD1 agrees at 9 bases. Germline lookup yields CDR1 SGHRS and CDR2 YFSETQ. The J segment lost 1 base and the V segment lost 5 bases, leaving 4 bases of the junction unmatched. The CDR3 consists of 14 residues.

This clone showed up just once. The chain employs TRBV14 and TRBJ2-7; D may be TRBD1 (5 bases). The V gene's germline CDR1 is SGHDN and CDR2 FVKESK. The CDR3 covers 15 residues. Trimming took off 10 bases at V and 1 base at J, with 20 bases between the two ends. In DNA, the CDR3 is TGTGCCAACTCACCACAATACAGGAGTTCCTACGAGCAGTACTTC. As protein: CANSPQYRSSYEQYF.

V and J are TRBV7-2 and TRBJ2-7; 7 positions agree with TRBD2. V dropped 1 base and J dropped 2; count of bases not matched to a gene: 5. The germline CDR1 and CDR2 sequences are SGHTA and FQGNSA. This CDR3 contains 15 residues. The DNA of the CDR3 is TGTGCCAGCAGCTTAGAACGCGGGGGAGCCTACGAGCAGTACTTC. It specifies CASSLERGGAYEQYF.

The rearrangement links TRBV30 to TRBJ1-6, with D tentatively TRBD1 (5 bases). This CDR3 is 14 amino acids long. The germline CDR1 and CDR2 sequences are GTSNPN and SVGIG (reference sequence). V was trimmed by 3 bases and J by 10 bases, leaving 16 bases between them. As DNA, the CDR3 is TGTGCCTGGAGCTCGGTGGTTAGGGGCTCACCCCTCCACTTT. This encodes CAWSSVVRGSPLHF.

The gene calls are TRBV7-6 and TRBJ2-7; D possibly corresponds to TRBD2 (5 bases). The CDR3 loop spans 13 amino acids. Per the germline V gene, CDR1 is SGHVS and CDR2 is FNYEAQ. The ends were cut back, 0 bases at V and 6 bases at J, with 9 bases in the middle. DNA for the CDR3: TGTGCCAGCAGCTTAGCCCTAGCTTCCGAGCAGTACTTC. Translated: CASSLALASEQYF.

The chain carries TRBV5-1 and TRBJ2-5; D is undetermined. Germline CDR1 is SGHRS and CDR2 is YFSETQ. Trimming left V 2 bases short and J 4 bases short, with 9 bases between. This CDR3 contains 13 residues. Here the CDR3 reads CASSLQLRETQYF. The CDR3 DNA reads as TGCGCCAGCAGCTTACAGCTCCGAGAGACCCAGTACTTC.

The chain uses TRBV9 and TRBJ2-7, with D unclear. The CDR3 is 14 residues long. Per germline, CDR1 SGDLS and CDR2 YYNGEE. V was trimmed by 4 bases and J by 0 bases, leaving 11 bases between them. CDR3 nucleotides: TGTGCCAGCAGCTTTGACACCTACTCCTACGAGCAGTACTTC. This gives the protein CASSFDTYSYEQYF.

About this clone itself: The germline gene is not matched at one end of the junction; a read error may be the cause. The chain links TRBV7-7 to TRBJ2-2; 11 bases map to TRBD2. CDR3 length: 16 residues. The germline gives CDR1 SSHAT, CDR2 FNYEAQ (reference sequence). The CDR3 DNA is TGTGCTAGCAGCTCGACGACTAGCGGGATAACCGGGGAGCTGTTTTTT. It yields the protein CASSSTTSGITGELFF. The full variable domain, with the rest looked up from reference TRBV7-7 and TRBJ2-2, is GAGVSQSPRYKVTKRGQDVTLRCDPISSHATLYWYQQALGQGPEFLTYFNYEAQPDKSGLPSDRFSAERPEGSISTLTIQRTEQRDSAMYRCASSSTTSGITGELFFGEGSRLTVL.

The CDR3 loop reads CASSKGDAPNEKLFF. The CDR3, as DNA: TGTGCCAGCAGCAAGGGGGACGCGCCGAATGAAAAACTGTTTTTT. This rearrangement joins TRBV6-5 to TRBJ1-4, with a tentative D call TRBD1 (6 bases). Germline CDR1 reads MNHEY; CDR2 reads SVGAGI. The ends were cut back, 6 bases at V and 5 bases at J, with 16 bases in the middle. The CDR3 runs 15 residues.

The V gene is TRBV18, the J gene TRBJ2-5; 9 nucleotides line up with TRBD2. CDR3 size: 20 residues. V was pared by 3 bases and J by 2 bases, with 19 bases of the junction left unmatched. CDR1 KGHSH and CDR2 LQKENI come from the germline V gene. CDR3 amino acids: CASSPPGAGLAGRGQETQYF. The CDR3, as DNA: TGTGCCAGCTCACCTCCCGGCGCGGGACTAGCAGGGAGAGGTCAAGAGACCCAGTACTTC.

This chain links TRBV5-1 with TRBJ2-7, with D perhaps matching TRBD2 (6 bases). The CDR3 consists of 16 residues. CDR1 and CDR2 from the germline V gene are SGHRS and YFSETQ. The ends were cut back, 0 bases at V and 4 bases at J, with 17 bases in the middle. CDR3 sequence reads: CASSLGHGSGLYEQYF. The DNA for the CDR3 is TGCGCCAGCAGCTTGGGACATGGTAGCGGACTATACGAGCAGTACTTC.

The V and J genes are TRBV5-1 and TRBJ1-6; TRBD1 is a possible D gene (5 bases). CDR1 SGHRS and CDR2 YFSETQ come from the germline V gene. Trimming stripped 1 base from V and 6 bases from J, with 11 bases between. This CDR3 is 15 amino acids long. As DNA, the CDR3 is TGCGCCAGCAGCTTGCAAGCAGGGAGTAATTCACCCCTCCACTTT. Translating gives CASSLQAGSNSPLHF. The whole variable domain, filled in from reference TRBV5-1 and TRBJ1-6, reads KAGVTQTPRYLIKTRGQQVTLSCSPISGHRSVSWYQQTPGQGLQFLFEYFSETQRNKGNFPGRFSGRQFSNSRSEMNVSTLELGDSALYLCASSLQAGSNSPLHFGNGTRLTVT.

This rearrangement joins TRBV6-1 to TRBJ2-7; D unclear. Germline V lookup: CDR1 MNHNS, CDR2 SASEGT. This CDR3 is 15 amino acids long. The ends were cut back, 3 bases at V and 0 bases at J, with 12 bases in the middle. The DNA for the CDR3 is TGTGCCAGCAGTGACCAGGACCAATACTCCTACGAGCAGTACTTC. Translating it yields CASSDQDQYSYEQYF.

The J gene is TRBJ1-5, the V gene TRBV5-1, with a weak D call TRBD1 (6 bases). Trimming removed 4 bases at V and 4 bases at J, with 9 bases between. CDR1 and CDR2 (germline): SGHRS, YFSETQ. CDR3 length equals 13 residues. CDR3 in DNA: TGCGCCAGCAGCCCAGGGGTGAATCAGCCCCAGCATTTT. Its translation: CASSPGVNQPQHF.

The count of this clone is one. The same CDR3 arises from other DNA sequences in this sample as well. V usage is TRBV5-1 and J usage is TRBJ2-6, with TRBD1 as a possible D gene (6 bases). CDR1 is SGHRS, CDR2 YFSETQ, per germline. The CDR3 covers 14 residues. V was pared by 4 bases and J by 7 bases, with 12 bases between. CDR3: CASSEARGANVLTF. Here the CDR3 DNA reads TGCGCCAGCAGCGAGGCCAGGGGAGCCAACGTCCTGACTTTC. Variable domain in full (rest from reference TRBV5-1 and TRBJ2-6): KAGVTQTPRYLIKTRGQQVTLSCSPISGHRSVSWYQQTPGQGLQFLFEYFSETQRNKGNFPGRFSGRQFSNSRSEMNVSTLELGDSALYLCASSEARGANVLTFGAGSRLTVL.

The CDR3 sequence: CASSIPFLTPGTGYYEQYF. The CDR3 DNA reads TGTGCCAGTAGTATACCCTTTCTGACTCCGGGGACAGGGTACTACGAGCAGTACTTC. The chain has TRBV19 and TRBJ2-7; 9 nucleotides line up with TRBD1. This CDR3 comprises 19 residues. V shed 2 bases and J 3 bases; nucleotides not matched to a gene: 17. Per the germline V gene, CDR1 is LNHDA and CDR2 is SQIVND (reference sequence).

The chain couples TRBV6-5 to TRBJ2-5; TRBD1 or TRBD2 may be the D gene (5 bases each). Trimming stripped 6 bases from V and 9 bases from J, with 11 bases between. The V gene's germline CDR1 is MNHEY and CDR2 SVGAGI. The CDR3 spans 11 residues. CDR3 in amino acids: CASRQRGSQYF. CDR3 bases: TGTGCCAGCAGGCAGAGGGGATCCCAGTACTTC.

CDR3 sequence reads: CASSNVITGSYEQYF. Here the CDR3 DNA reads TGTGCCAGCTCAAATGTCATAACAGGATCCTACGAGCAGTACTTC. The chain employs TRBV18 and TRBJ2-7; perhaps TRBD1 as D (5 bases). The CDR3 has 15 amino acids. CDR1 KGHSH and CDR2 LQKENI come from the germline V gene. Between the trimmed V and J ends, which lost 5 bases and 1 base, there was a span of 15 bases.

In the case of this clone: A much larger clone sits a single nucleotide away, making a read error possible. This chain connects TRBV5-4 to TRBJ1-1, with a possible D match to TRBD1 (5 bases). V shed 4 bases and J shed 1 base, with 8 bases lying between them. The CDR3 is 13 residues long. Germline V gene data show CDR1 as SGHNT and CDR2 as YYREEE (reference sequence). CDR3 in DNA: TGTGCCAGCAGCCGGACATGGAACACTGAAGCTTTCTTT. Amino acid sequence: CASSRTWNTEAFF. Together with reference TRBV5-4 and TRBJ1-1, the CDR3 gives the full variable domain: ETGVTQSPTHLIKTRGQQVTLRCSSQSGHNTVSWYQQALGQGPQFIFQYYREEENGRGNFPPRFSGLQFPNYSSELNVNALELDDSALYLCASSRTWNTEAFFGQGTRLTVV.

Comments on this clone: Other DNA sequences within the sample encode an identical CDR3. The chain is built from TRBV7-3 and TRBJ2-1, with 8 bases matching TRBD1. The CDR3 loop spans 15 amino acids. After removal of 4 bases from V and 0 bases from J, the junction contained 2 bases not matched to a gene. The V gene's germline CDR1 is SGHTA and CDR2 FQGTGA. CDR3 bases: TGTGCCAGCAGCTCAACAGGGGGCTCCTACAATGAGCAGTTCTTC. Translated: CASSSTGGSYNEQFF.

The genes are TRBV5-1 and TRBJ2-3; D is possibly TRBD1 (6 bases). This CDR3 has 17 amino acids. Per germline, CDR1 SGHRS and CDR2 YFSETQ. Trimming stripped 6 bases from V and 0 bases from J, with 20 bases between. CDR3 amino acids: CASTLLNRADSTDTQYF. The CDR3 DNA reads TGCGCCAGCACCCTGTTGAACAGGGCGGATAGCACAGATACGCAGTATTTT. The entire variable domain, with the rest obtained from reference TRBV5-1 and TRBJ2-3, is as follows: KAGVTQTPRYLIKTRGQQVTLSCSPISGHRSVSWYQQTPGQGLQFLFEYFSETQRNKGNFPGRFSGRQFSNSRSEMNVSTLELGDSALYLCASTLLNRADSTDTQYFGPGTRLTVL.

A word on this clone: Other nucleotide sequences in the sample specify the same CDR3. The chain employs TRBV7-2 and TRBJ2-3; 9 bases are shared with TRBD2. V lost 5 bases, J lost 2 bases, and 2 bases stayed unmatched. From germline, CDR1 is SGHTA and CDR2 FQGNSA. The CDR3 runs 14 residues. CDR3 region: CASSPSGATDTQYF. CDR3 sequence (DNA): TGTGCCAGCAGCCCTAGCGGGGCCACAGATACGCAGTATTTT.

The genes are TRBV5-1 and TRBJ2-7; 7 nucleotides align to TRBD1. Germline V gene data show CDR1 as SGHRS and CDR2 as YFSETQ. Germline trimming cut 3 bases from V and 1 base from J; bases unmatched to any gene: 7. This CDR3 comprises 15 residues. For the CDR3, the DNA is TGCGCCAGCAGCTCTACCGGGACAGATTCCTACGAGCAGTACTTC. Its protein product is CASSSTGTDSYEQYF. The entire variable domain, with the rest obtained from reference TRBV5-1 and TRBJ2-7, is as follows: KAGVTQTPRYLIKTRGQQVTLSCSPISGHRSVSWYQQTPGQGLQFLFEYFSETQRNKGNFPGRFSGRQFSNSRSEMNVSTLELGDSALYLCASSSTGTDSYEQYFGPGTRLTVT.

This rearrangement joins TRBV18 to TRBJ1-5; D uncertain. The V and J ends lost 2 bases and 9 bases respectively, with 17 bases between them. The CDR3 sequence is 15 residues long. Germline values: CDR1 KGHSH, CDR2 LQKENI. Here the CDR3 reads CASSPEGPPKGPQHF. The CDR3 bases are TGTGCCAGCTCACCAGAGGGTCCTCCGAAGGGGCCCCAGCATTTT.

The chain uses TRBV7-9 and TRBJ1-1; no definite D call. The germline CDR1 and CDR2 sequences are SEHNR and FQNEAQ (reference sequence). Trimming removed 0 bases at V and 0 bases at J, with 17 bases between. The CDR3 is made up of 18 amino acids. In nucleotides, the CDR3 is TGTGCCAGCAGCTTAGCGCTCGTGCCAGCGGAGATGAACACTGAAGCTTTCTTT. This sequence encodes CASSLALVPAEMNTEAFF.